These T cell receptor beta chains were read from a single sample in a study of blood T cells in healthy people across ages. Using its own MiXCR run on the 5' RACE reads, TCRdb lists one record per CDR3 protein. The sample contains around 520,000 distinct CDR3 sequences, 27% of which appear only once. These records were also assigned to another study, of T cells of mothers and their children.

The sequenced sample consisted of blood. Receptor source: a boy aged 2 to 10 in good health. The CDR3 runs from the conserved cysteine through the conserved F or W. A D gene is named only where the DNA matches it firmly. Clone size is shown for a subset of rows, as once, few, many or a class of expanded clone.

size	V	D	J	CDR3	DNA
NA	TRBV6-5	TRBD1	TRBJ2-7	CASSRKPGQGNYEQYF	TGTGCCAGCAGCCGGAAACCGGGACAGGGTAACTACGAGCAGTACTTC
NA	TRBV10-3	TRBD1	TRBJ2-7	CAIRGGQGGDEQYF	TGTGCCATCAGGGGGGGACAGGGGGGCGACGAGCAGTACTTC
few	TRBV29-1	TRBD1	TRBJ2-3	CSVLTGVGDTQYF	TGCAGCGTTCTCACAGGGGTTGGAGATACGCAGTATTTT
NA	TRBV27	TRBD2	TRBJ2-5	CASSPVGGAAETQYF	TGTGCCAGCAGTCCCGTCGGGGGGGCGGCGGAGACCCAGTACTTC
NA	TRBV3-1	NA	TRBJ1-4	CACSQWDTANEKLFF	TGTGCCTGCAGCCAATGGGACACGGCTAATGAAAAACTGTTTTTT
NA	TRBV10-3	TRBD1	TRBJ1-6	CAISETGERSPLHF	TGTGCCATCAGTGAGACAGGGGAACGATCACCCCTCCACTTT
few	TRBV4-3	TRBD1	TRBJ2-3	CASSQEGGTGGADTQYF	TGCGCCAGCAGCCAAGAGGGAGGGACAGGGGGCGCAGATACGCAGTATTTT
once	TRBV27	TRBD2	TRBJ2-3	CASSLSSGLGDTQYF	TGTGCCAGCAGTTTATCGTCGGGACTAGGAGATACGCAGTATTTT
few	TRBV5-1	TRBD1	TRBJ2-3	CASSGTGTGYTQYF	TGCGCCAGCAGCGGGACAGGGACCGGGTATACGCAGTATTTT
NA	TRBV29-1	NA	TRBJ2-3	CSVRLLTDTQYF	TGCAGCGTCCGACTATTAACAGATACGCAGTATTTT
NA	TRBV18	NA	TRBJ1-1	CASSRASTNTEAFF	TGTGCCAGCTCACGGGCTTCTACGAACACTGAAGCTTTCTTT
NA	TRBV28	NA	TRBJ2-7	CASSLYQGLYEQYF	TGTGCCAGCAGTTTATATCAGGGTCTCTACGAGCAGTACTTC
NA	TRBV20-1	NA	TRBJ2-1	CSAVRVREQFF	TGCAGTGCTGTCAGGGTACGGGAGCAGTTCTTC
NA	TRBV5-1	NA	TRBJ2-3	CASSLGGRGADTQYF	TGCGCCAGCAGCTTGGGAGGCAGGGGGGCAGATACGCAGTATTTT
many	TRBV25-1	NA	TRBJ2-1	CASGGNEQFF	TGTGCCAGCGGGGGCAATGAGCAGTTCTTC
many	TRBV5-1	NA	TRBJ2-7	CASSLLISDYEQYF	TGCGCCAGCAGCTTGCTAATAAGTGACTACGAGCAGTACTTC
few	TRBV12-3/TRBV12-4	NA	TRBJ1-1	CASGYAEAFF	TGTGCCAGCGGCTACGCTGAAGCTTTCTTT
many	TRBV20-1	NA	TRBJ2-5	CSAEHQETQYF	TGCAGTGCAGAACACCAAGAGACCCAGTACTTC
few	TRBV4-1	TRBD1	TRBJ2-3	CASSQEGQPTDTQYF	TGCGCCAGCAGCCAAGAGGGACAGCCAACAGATACGCAGTATTTT
NA	TRBV6-6	NA	TRBJ2-3	CASSHLDTQYF	TGTGCCAGCAGCCACCTAGATACGCAGTATTTT
many	TRBV11-2	NA	TRBJ2-1	CASSLDRGNEQFF	TGTGCCAGCAGCTTAGACAGGGGCAATGAGCAGTTCTTC
NA	TRBV27	NA	TRBJ1-2	CASSYDRSLNYGYTF	TGTGCCAGCAGTTACGACAGGAGCTTGAACTATGGCTACACCTTC
NA	TRBV9	NA	TRBJ2-3	CASSVSFTDTQYF	TGTGCCAGCAGCGTTAGCTTCACAGATACGCAGTATTTT
NA	TRBV14	TRBD2	TRBJ2-2	CASNQDLAGGPTGELFF	TGTGCCAGCAACCAAGATCTAGCGGGAGGGCCCACCGGGGAGCTGTTTTTT
many	TRBV2	TRBD2	TRBJ2-1	CASSEFASGNGEQFF	TGTGCCAGCAGTGAATTCGCTAGCGGGAACGGGGAGCAGTTCTTC
few	TRBV29-1	NA	TRBJ2-6	CSVGPYRDTRSGANVLTF	TGCAGCGTTGGGCCTTACCGGGACACCCGCTCTGGGGCCAACGTCCTGACTTTC
few	TRBV7-9	NA	TRBJ2-3	CASRHPLPDTQYF	TGTGCCAGCAGACATCCCCTCCCAGATACGCAGTATTTT
NA	TRBV7-9	NA	TRBJ1-1	CASITPGTGKNTEAFF	TGTGCCAGCATCACTCCAGGCACAGGGAAAAACACTGAAGCTTTCTTT
few	TRBV5-5	TRBD2	TRBJ2-3	CASRATGTSFDTQYF	TGTGCCAGCAGGGCGACCGGGACTAGCTTCGATACGCAGTATTTT
few	TRBV18	NA	TRBJ2-4	CASSPEDRLAKNIQYF	TGTGCCAGCTCACCCGAGGACAGACTAGCCAAAAACATTCAGTACTTC
NA	TRBV12-5	NA	TRBJ2-5	CASAPVYSGETQYF	TGTGCTAGTGCCCCGGTTTACAGCGGTGAGACTCAGTACTTC
NA	TRBV14	TRBD1	TRBJ1-1	CASAGTAMNTEAFF	TGTGCCAGCGCTGGGACAGCCATGAACACTGAAGCTTTCTTT
NA	TRBV3-1	NA	TRBJ2-3	CASSQAYSTDTQYF	TGTGCCAGCAGCCAGGCCTATAGCACAGATACGCAGTATTTT
NA	TRBV12-3/TRBV12-4	NA	TRBJ1-2	CASRVGTAANYGYTF	TGTGCCAGCAGGGTGGGGACGGCTGCTAACTATGGCTACACCTTC
few	TRBV6-5	NA	TRBJ2-6	CASSYRGAWGANVLTF	TGTGCCAGCAGTTACCGAGGGGCTTGGGGGGCCAACGTCCTGACTTTC
few	TRBV28	TRBD2	TRBJ2-1	CASSPGRDNEQFF	TGTGCCAGCAGCCCTGGGAGGGACAATGAGCAGTTCTTC
few	TRBV18	NA	TRBJ2-4	CASSPPMGENIQYF	TGTGCCAGCTCACCACCGATGGGGGAAAACATTCAGTACTTC
few	TRBV28	TRBD1	TRBJ2-5	CASSFSRFGRGRRQETQYF	TGTGCCAGCAGTTTCTCCCGCTTCGGCAGGGGGCGCCGACAAGAGACCCAGTACTTC
few	TRBV2	NA	TRBJ1-1	CASSEGKVATEAFF	TGTGCCAGCAGTGAAGGGAAGGTGGCTACTGAAGCTTTCTTT